This note documents a single T cell receptor beta chain sequence. The antigen is unknown. The data stem from a study of vaccination and CD4 T cells after COVID-19. Study summary: Control cultures received a CEFX pool, an HIV-1 Nef pool, or no peptide.

With the Oncomine TCR Beta short-read assay, DNA from cultured CD4+ T cells was sequenced. Investigators isolated genomic DNA from cultured CD4+ T cells. TCRdb re-called the PCR reads with MiXCR, one entry per CDR3 protein. The profile covers roughly 15,000 distinct CDR3 sequences, with around 48% appearing a single time and 6.5% to 8% taken by the ten largest. Noted treatment: approximately nine-day PBMC culture with coronavirus spike peptide pools or control peptides (ViraFEST assay). Culture conditions combined a few million PBMCs per well with around 9.2 IU/ml IL-2 and approximately 11 ug/ml peptide pools. The junction had 6 bases not matched to a gene; V was cut back by 3 bases and J by 6 bases. The CDR3 loop spans 15 amino acids. From germline, CDR1 is KGHSH and CDR2 LQKENI.

Sequencing used CD4+ T cells from blood, cultured in vitro. The chain links TRBV18 to TRBJ2-1; the match to TRBD2 covers 9 bases. This clonotype was obtained from a human donor who had recovered from COVID-19. The CDR3 sequence is CASSPPGLASNEQFF. CDR3 DNA sequence: TGTGCCAGCTCACCCCCGGGACTAGCTTCCAATGAGCAGTTCTTC.